Included here is one T cell receptor beta chain sequence, with context. Its antigen is currently unknown. The data were obtained in a study of T cell responses to AZD1222 COVID-19 vaccine. Libraries were prepared by immunoSEQ multiplex PCR; TCRdb keeps only in-frame clonotypes and omits some of them. The sample has roughly 80,000 clones, 91% seen once; the top ten hold around 8%. Study-wide results and limits: Most donors were white British and more were female, and clonal diversity was possibly underestimated. Reportedly, nearly half the spike-specific TCRs target unmutated variant regions. Seropositive status at baseline applied to only 5 to 7 AZD1222 recipients. Compared with day 0, the breadth and depth of the Spike-specific TCR repertoire rose significantly after two doses of AZD1222.

This CDR3 comprises 12 residues. The ends lost 3 bases at V and 2 bases at J; junction bases unmatched: 0. Germline V lookup: CDR1 SQVTM, CDR2 ANQGSEA. The source material was peripheral blood, sampled 28 days after the second AZD1222 dose. The chain has TRBV29-1 and TRBJ2-7; 8 bases fit TRBD1. The receptor's source is an adult who received the AZD1222 COVID-19 vaccine. CDR3 in DNA: TGCAGCGTTGAGACAGGGGCCTACGAGCAGTACTTC. Translation gives CSVETGAYEQYF.